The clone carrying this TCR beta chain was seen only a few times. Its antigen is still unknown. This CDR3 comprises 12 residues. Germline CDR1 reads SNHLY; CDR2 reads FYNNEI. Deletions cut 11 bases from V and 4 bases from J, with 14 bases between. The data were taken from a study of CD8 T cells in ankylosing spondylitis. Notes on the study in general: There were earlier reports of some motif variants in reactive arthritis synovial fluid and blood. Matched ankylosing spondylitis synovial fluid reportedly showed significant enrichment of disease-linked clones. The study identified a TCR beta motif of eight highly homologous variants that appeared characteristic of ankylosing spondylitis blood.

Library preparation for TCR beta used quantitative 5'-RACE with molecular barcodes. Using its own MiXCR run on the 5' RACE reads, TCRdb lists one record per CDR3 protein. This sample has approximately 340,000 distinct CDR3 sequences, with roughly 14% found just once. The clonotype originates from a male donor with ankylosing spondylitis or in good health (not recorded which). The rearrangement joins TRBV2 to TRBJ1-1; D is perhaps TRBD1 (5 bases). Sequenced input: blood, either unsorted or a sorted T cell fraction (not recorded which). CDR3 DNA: TGTGCCGCCGGAGGACAACCCACTGAAGCTTTCTTT. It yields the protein CAAGGQPTEAFF.